The entry that follows covers one TCR beta chain sequence. The antigen is unknown. The sample originates from a study of T cells in narcolepsy. General study points: Blood of same and different patients, but not healthy controls, reportedly held recurring autoreactive clonotypes.

Produced via immunoSEQ multiplex PCR; TCRdb's table is partial and in-frame only. This sample has tens of thousands of clones, with about four fifths found just once. Germline V CDR1 and CDR2: MDHEN, SYDVKM. The germline V and J ends were trimmed by 6 bases and 6 bases, with 16 bases remaining between them. The CDR3 runs to 14 residues. The chain is built from TRBV28 and TRBJ2-3; D gene uncertain. Material: CD45RA- memory CD4+ T cells from PBMCs. This receptor was identified in a human donor with narcolepsy. CDR3 bases: TGTGCCAGCAGCCTTCTTAGCTTTCAGGATACGCAGTATTTT. It translates to CASSLLSFQDTQYF.